A selection of T cell receptor beta chains follows, all from one sample in a study of shared clonotypes between healthy human individuals. Sequenced by immunoSEQ multiplex PCR; TCRdb stores in-frame clones only, minus some. The sample lists millions of clones, just over 90% occurring once. Sequencing was performed on naive CD8+ T cells from PBMCs. The receptor set was obtained from a man aged 18 to 29 in good health. Some clones in this sample may be carry-over from other donors' samples. The CDR3 runs from the conserved cysteine through the conserved F or W. The order of the fields is CDR3 length, J gene, V gene, CDR3 protein.

len: 16
j_gene: TRBJ1-1
v_gene: TRBV27
CDR3aa: CASSPTTGALNTEAFF

len: 16
j_gene: TRBJ2-3
v_gene: TRBV7-2
CDR3aa: CASSRPPGLAADTQYF

len: 13
j_gene: TRBJ1-2
v_gene: TRBV7-9
CDR3aa: CASSLAQADGYTF

len: 18
j_gene: TRBJ2-7
v_gene: TRBV19
CDR3aa: CASSADHDSLTATGEQYF

len: 17
j_gene: TRBJ2-7
v_gene: TRBV12-1
CDR3aa: CARFSLTRGLFPYEQYF

len: 14
j_gene: TRBJ2-5
v_gene: TRBV28
CDR3aa: CASSEGLFQETQYF

len: 14
j_gene: TRBJ2-3
v_gene: TRBV30
CDR3aa: CAWSDLQGSDTQYF

len: 15
j_gene: TRBJ1-2
v_gene: TRBV4-2
CDR3aa: CASSQVNTGSYGYTF

len: 16
j_gene: TRBJ1-1
v_gene: TRBV5-1
CDR3aa: CASSNTSDRPNTEAFF

len: 16
j_gene: TRBJ2-1
v_gene: TRBV6-5
CDR3aa: CASSYSMEGLGNEQFF

len: 15
j_gene: TRBJ1-2
v_gene: TRBV6-1
CDR3aa: CASSEGDRRSGGYTF

len: 15
j_gene: TRBJ2-1
v_gene: TRBV12-5
CDR3aa: CASGLIGTGSNEQFF

len: 17
j_gene: TRBJ2-6
v_gene: TRBV7-9
CDR3aa: CASSGTGGGSGANVLTF

len: 14
j_gene: TRBJ2-7
v_gene: TRBV27
CDR3aa: CASSSGTSGYEQYF

len: 15
j_gene: TRBJ2-2
v_gene: TRBV7-9
CDR3aa: CASSLLGENTGELFF

len: 15
j_gene: TRBJ2-7
v_gene: TRBV6-5
CDR3aa: CASSYSTEGFAEQYF

len: 12
j_gene: TRBJ2-7
v_gene: TRBV7-2
CDR3aa: CASSPDSSEQYF

len: 11
j_gene: TRBJ2-7
v_gene: TRBV20-1
CDR3aa: CSAPVTGHQYF

len: 14
j_gene: TRBJ2-7
v_gene: TRBV5-1
CDR3aa: CASSLGGQGRVQYF

len: 15
j_gene: TRBJ2-5
v_gene: TRBV5-5
CDR3aa: CASSLAFSGGETQYF

len: 12
j_gene: TRBJ2-2
v_gene: TRBV27
CDR3aa: CASRETTGELFF

len: 16
j_gene: TRBJ2-3
v_gene: TRBV7-2
CDR3aa: CASSFRGTSGLFPQYF

len: 15
j_gene: TRBJ1-4
v_gene: TRBV9
CDR3aa: CASSVADRSNEKLFF

len: 12
j_gene: TRBJ1-4
v_gene: TRBV28
CDR3aa: CASSLIEEKLFF

len: 15
j_gene: TRBJ2-7
v_gene: TRBV7-6
CDR3aa: CASSPTTFRSHEQYF

len: 13
j_gene: TRBJ1-1
v_gene: TRBV2
CDR3aa: CASGEGPRVEAFF

len: 18
j_gene: TRBJ2-4
v_gene: TRBV4-2
CDR3aa: CASSQEGSRGGAKNIQYF

len: 16
j_gene: TRBJ1-4
v_gene: TRBV4-2
CDR3aa: CASSQVQGNPNEKLFF

len: 17
j_gene: TRBJ2-7
v_gene: TRBV7-8
CDR3aa: CASSPGDWGDRPYEQYF

len: 18
j_gene: TRBJ2-5
v_gene: TRBV5-5
CDR3aa: CASSLWLAGEGIQETQYF

len: 15
j_gene: TRBJ1-3
v_gene: TRBV7-9
CDR3aa: CASSSTLISGNTIYF

len: 15
j_gene: TRBJ2-5
v_gene: TRBV13
CDR3aa: CASSLGAGLRETQYF

len: 16
j_gene: TRBJ2-3
v_gene: TRBV19
CDR3aa: CASTRGGSTSTDTQYF

len: 15
j_gene: TRBJ2-7
v_gene: TRBV28
CDR3aa: CASSFFRGVSHEQYF

len: 13
j_gene: TRBJ2-7
v_gene: TRBV7-2
CDR3aa: CASSSMGRHEQYF

len: 17
j_gene: TRBJ2-3
v_gene: TRBV6-1
CDR3aa: CASSEITSLISWGTQYF

len: 14
j_gene: TRBJ2-1
v_gene: TRBV29-1
CDR3aa: CSVEVRDSYNEQFF

len: 15
j_gene: TRBJ2-1
v_gene: TRBV4-1
CDR3aa: CASSQATHRANEQFF

len: 13
j_gene: TRBJ2-3
v_gene: TRBV27
CDR3aa: CASSLWSTDTQYF

len: 15
j_gene: TRBJ2-7
v_gene: TRBV28
CDR3aa: CASSLVAGRGGEQYF

len: 12
j_gene: TRBJ1-2
v_gene: TRBV5-4
CDR3aa: CASSSGEYGYTF

len: 11
j_gene: TRBJ2-1
v_gene: TRBV20-1
CDR3aa: CSAGDVDEQFF

len: 16
j_gene: TRBJ2-7
v_gene: TRBV4-1
CDR3aa: CASSQGRAGGSYEQYF

len: 15
j_gene: TRBJ2-1
v_gene: TRBV11-2
CDR3aa: CASSLGRGAYNEQFF

len: 15
j_gene: TRBJ2-7
v_gene: TRBV27
CDR3aa: CASSPQPVRPYEQYF

len: 11
j_gene: TRBJ1-2
v_gene: TRBV4-2
CDR3aa: CASSLGQLKTF

len: 14
j_gene: TRBJ2-2
v_gene: TRBV30
CDR3aa: CAWTGGPGTGELFF

len: 13
j_gene: TRBJ2-5
v_gene: TRBV5-6
CDR3aa: CASSLQGQETQYF

len: 15
j_gene: TRBJ2-1
v_gene: TRBV27
CDR3aa: CASSFLAGVGNEQFF

len: 17
j_gene: TRBJ2-2
v_gene: TRBV11-1
CDR3aa: CASSLEEGAVNTGELFF

len: 14
j_gene: TRBJ2-1
v_gene: TRBV6-5
CDR3aa: CASRGGQPYNEQFF

len: 17
j_gene: TRBJ2-7
v_gene: TRBV11-2
CDR3aa: CASSLDLSISLYYEQYF

len: 12
j_gene: TRBJ2-7
v_gene: TRBV7-9
CDR3aa: CAVVGKDYEQYF